The next 11 T cell receptor beta chains were all read from a single sample in a study of blood T cell repertoires in COVID-19. Sequencing was performed with immunoSEQ multiplex PCR; in TCRdb, only in-frame clones are kept and a portion is missing. Of roughly 150,000 clones detected, about 81% appear once; the ten largest clones hold under 13%. Sequencing input: peripheral blood. Receptors were obtained from a human donor in a cohort sampled during active COVID-19.

The chain carries TRBV11-2 and TRBJ1-4; 12 bases agree with TRBD1. Germline V gene lookup returns CDR1 SGHAT and CDR2 FQNNGV. The CDR3 totals 15 residues. After removal of 4 bases from V and 8 bases from J, the junction contained 5 bases not matched to a gene. This CDR3 reads CASSSSGTGGEKLFF. The CDR3 region has the DNA TGTGCCAGCAGCTCAAGTGGGACAGGGGGCGAAAAACTGTTTTTT.

The rearrangement links TRBV16 to TRBJ1-4; TRBD1 might be the D (5 bases). Germline V gene data show CDR1 as KGHSY and CDR2 as FQNENV. Trimming took off 4 bases at V and 7 bases at J, with 16 bases between the two ends. This CDR3 contains 15 residues. This CDR3 reads CASSLLGGVTEKLFF. The CDR3 DNA reads TGTGCCAGCAGCCTCTTGGGAGGGGTTACTGAAAAACTGTTTTTT.

CDR3 nucleotides: TGCGCCAGCAGCCAAACCAAGGGGAAATCGGGCTACACCTTC. Its translation is CASSQTKGKSGYTF. V is TRBV4-3 and J is TRBJ1-2; D is possibly TRBD1 (5 bases). Germline V lookup: CDR1 LGHNA, CDR2 YSLEER. V was cut by 2 bases and J by 8 bases, with 15 bases left in between. This CDR3 has 14 residues.

The chain is built from TRBV11-2 and TRBJ2-2, with 10 nucleotides matching TRBD2. V gave up 5 bases and J gave up 5 bases; unmatched junction bases: 8. CDR3 length equals 16 residues. In germline, CDR1 is SGHAT, CDR2 FQNNGV. This CDR3 reads CASSRGLAEGTGELFF. CDR3 bases: TGTGCCAGCAGCCGAGGACTAGCGGAGGGAACCGGGGAGCTGTTTTTT. Full variable domain (rest looked up from reference TRBV11-2 and TRBJ2-2): EAGVAQSPRYKIIEKRQSVAFWCNPISGHATLYWYQQILGQGPKLLIQFQNNGVVDDSQLPKDRFSAERLKGVDSTLKIQPAKLEDSAVYLCASSRGLAEGTGELFFGEGSRLTVL.

The J gene is TRBJ1-1, the V gene TRBV5-1, with D possibly being TRBD1 (6 bases). V was trimmed by 5 bases and J by 1 base, leaving 15 bases between them. The CDR3 sequence is 15 residues long. Germline V lookup: CDR1 SGHRS, CDR2 YFSETQ. The DNA of the CDR3 is TGCGCCAGCAGAAAACAGGGCGACGCGAACACTGAAGCTTTCTTT. It encodes CASRKQGDANTEAFF.

The chain couples TRBV6-2 or TRBV6-3 to TRBJ1-5, with TRBD1 identical over 10 bases. Germline V gene lookup returns CDR1 MNHEY and CDR2 SVGEGT. Unmatched junction bases numbered 8, after V lost 5 bases and J lost 7 bases. There are 15 residues in the CDR3. The CDR3 DNA sequence: TGTGCCAGCAGTGACCGGACAGGGGGTGTCCAGCCCCAGCATTTT. Protein sequence: CASSDRTGGVQPQHF.

The chain is built from TRBV18 and TRBJ2-3; 9 positions agree with TRBD2. The length of the CDR3 is 17 residues. V dropped 2 bases and J dropped 1; count of bases not matched to a gene: 7. Germline values: CDR1 KGHSH, CDR2 LQKENI. The CDR3 sequence: CASSPIAGEFGTDTQYF. The CDR3 nucleotides read TGTGCCAGCTCACCAATAGCGGGAGAGTTTGGCACAGATACGCAGTATTTT.

The rearrangement links TRBV5-1 to TRBJ2-1; TRBD2 matches 8 bases. V shed 3 bases and J 7 bases; nucleotides not matched to a gene: 15. In germline, CDR1 is SGHRS, CDR2 YFSETQ. CDR3 size: 17 residues. The CDR3 DNA reads as TGCGCCAGCAGCTCCCCCCCCTCGCGGGGGGCCGGGAATGAGCAGTTCTTC. It specifies CASSSPPSRGAGNEQFF.

This rearrangement joins TRBV6-2 or TRBV6-3 to TRBJ2-3; 11 bases fit TRBD2. J gave up 4 bases and V 4 bases, and 7 bases lay outside the gene matches. The CDR3 spans 16 residues. Germline V lookup: CDR1 MNHEY, CDR2 SVGEGT. The CDR3 region has the DNA TGTGCCAGCAGTTGGTCTAGCGGGGGGATGGCAGATACGCAGTATTTT. This encodes CASSWSSGGMADTQYF.

The chain combines TRBV6-2 or TRBV6-3 with TRBJ2-5; D remains ambiguous. V was clipped by 2 bases and J by 5 bases, with 3 bases between them. This CDR3 has 11 amino acids. The germline gives CDR1 MNHEY, CDR2 SVGEGT. The CDR3 sequence is CASSYGETQYF. In DNA, the CDR3 is TGTGCCAGCAGTTACGGCGAGACCCAGTACTTC.

V gene TRBV6-2 or TRBV6-3 combines with J gene TRBJ2-4, with D maybe TRBD2 (6 bases). Germline V gene data show CDR1 as MNHEY and CDR2 as SVGEGT. The CDR3 runs to 13 residues. Trimming removed 2 bases from V and 9 bases from J, with 11 bases in between. The CDR3 reads CASSYGGMSIQYF. The CDR3 bases are TGTGCCAGCAGTTACGGGGGGATGAGCATTCAGTACTTC.